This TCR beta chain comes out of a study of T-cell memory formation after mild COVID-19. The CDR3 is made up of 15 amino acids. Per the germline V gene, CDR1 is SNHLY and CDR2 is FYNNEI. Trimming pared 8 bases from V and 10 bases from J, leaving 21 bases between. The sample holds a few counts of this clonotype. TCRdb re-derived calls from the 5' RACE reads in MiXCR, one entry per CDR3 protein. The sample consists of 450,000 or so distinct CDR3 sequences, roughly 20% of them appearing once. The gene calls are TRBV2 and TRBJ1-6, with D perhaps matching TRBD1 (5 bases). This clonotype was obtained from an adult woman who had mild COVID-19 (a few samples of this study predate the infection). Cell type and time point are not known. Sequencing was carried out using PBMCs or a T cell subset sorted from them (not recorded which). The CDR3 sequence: CASGGVADGKSPLHF. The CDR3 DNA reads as TGTGCCAGCGGAGGGGTGGCAGACGGTAAGTCACCCCTCCACTTT.